The clone carrying this TCR beta chain was observed many times. Its antigen remains unidentified. CDR1 is MDHEN and CDR2 is SYDVKM in the germline V gene. V was cut by 7 bases and J by 1 base, with 15 bases left in between. The CDR3 is made up of 15 amino acids. The data originate from a study of blood T cells in healthy people across ages. Study observations and caveats: Donor CMV status, an unknown factor, possibly confounded changes in expanded clonotypes. PBMC samples, being unsorted, prevented any conclusive comparison of naive and antigen-experienced cells. In long-lived donors, naive CD4+ cell counts and diversity exceeded those of aged donors.

A J-beta primer mix and a sample-barcoded 5' primer were used in a second PCR of about 7 to 12 cycles. Researchers report that a template-switch adaptor with 12 random nucleotides tagged each cDNA molecule. TCRdb fed the 5' RACE reads into MiXCR, producing one record per CDR3 protein. The sample lists about 280,000 distinct CDR3 sequences; 27% were seen once. This receptor was obtained from a woman aged 65 to 85 in good health. Sequencing was carried out using blood. V usage is TRBV28 and J usage is TRBJ2-3; D is ambiguous. CDR3 DNA: TGTGCCAGCAACGCCCTATGGGTTGGCACAGATACGCAGTATTTT. It codes for CASNALWVGTDTQYF.